These 11 T cell receptor beta chains were all obtained from the same sample, sequenced in a study of OX40 agonist ivuxolimab in advanced cancers. Library method: the immunoSEQ multiplex PCR assay. Held by TCRdb, this immuneACCESS table contains in-frame sequences only and omits some clones. Under half of the omission traces to an unresolved V gene where checked; the cause of the rest is unknown. This sample has tens of thousands of clones in its table, and about 87% of those were observed once. Around 0.98% of the sample is taken by the ten largest. The sequencing used CD4+ or CD8+ T cells sorted from blood, collected in a trial of the OX40 agonist ivuxolimab. Receptors were obtained from an adult with an advanced solid tumor such as melanoma, head and neck, liver or kidney cancer.

The chain is built from TRBV9 and TRBJ1-3; D not certain. Germline V gene data show CDR1 as SGDLS and CDR2 as YYNGEE. This CDR3 spans 14 amino acids. V dropped 4 bases and J dropped 4 bases, with 12 bases sitting between them. The CDR3 is CASSQAGSGNTIYF. CDR3 DNA sequence: TGTGCCAGCAGCCAAGCTGGGTCCGGAAACACCATATATTTT.

The V gene is TRBV12-5, the J gene TRBJ2-3; 10 bases agree with TRBD2. V lost 7 bases, J lost 5 bases, and 9 bases stayed unmatched. Per the germline V gene, CDR1 is LGHNT and CDR2 is FRNRAP. This CDR3 has 15 residues. CDR3 in amino acids: CASAPRASGRDTQYF. In DNA form, the CDR3 reads TGTGCTAGTGCCCCTCGGGCTAGCGGGAGAGATACGCAGTATTTT.

Here the CDR3 DNA reads TGTGCCAGTAGTATCATCTCAGGTATTGGAGAGACCCAGTACTTC. Encoded protein: CASSIISGIGETQYF. This chain links TRBV19 with TRBJ2-5; D ambiguous. From germline, CDR1 is LNHDA and CDR2 SQIVND (reference sequence). The CDR3 runs 15 residues. V was trimmed by 3 bases and J by 4 bases, leaving 15 bases between them.

V and J are TRBV18 and TRBJ1-3; a possible D gene is TRBD1 (6 bases). This CDR3 contains 15 residues. Trimming removed 1 base from V and 0 bases from J, with 7 bases in between. CDR1 and CDR2 from the germline V gene are KGHSH and LQKENI. CDR3 bases: TGTGCCAGCTCACCACGGACAGACTCTGGAAACACCATATATTTT. Translating gives CASSPRTDSGNTIYF. Full variable domain (rest looked up from reference TRBV18 and TRBJ1-3): NAGVMQNPRHLVRRRGQEARLRCSPMKGHSHVYWYRQLPEEGLKFMVYLQKENIIDESGMPKERFSAEFPKEGPSILRIQQVVRGDSAAYFCASSPRTDSGNTIYFGEGSWLTVV.

The CDR3 sequence: CASSLARRGGPDTQYF. The CDR3 DNA is TGTGCCAGCAGCTTAGCGCGTCGGGGGGGCCCAGATACGCAGTATTTT. The chain joins TRBV7-2 to TRBJ2-3, with TRBD2 identical over 8 bases. The CDR3 is 16 residues long. The V gene end was trimmed by 0 bases and the J gene end by 4 bases; junction bases not matched to a gene: 6. Looked up from germline, CDR1 is SGHTA and CDR2 is FQGNSA.

A few counts support this clone. The J gene is TRBJ2-7, the V gene TRBV10-2, with D perhaps TRBD2 (6 bases). The V end was cut by 3 bases, the J end by 4 bases, with 25 bases between. The CDR3 contains 18 residues. From germline, CDR1 is WSHSY and CDR2 SAAADI. CDR3 in DNA: TGCGCCAGCAGTGATAACAGCCAAAGGCCGGGAGAGTTGTACGAGCAGTACTTC. It is translated as CASSDNSQRPGELYEQYF.

Remarks on this clone: Other DNA sequences in the same sample also yield this CDR3. The DNA of the CDR3 is TGTGCCAGCAGTGCGGGGCAGGGCAACACTGAAGCTTTCTTT. Its protein product is CASSAGQGNTEAFF. This rearrangement joins TRBV27 to TRBJ1-1, with D maybe TRBD1 (5 bases). The ends were cut back, 5 bases at V and 2 bases at J, with 12 bases in the middle. Germline V gene lookup returns CDR1 MNHEY and CDR2 SMNVEV (reference sequence). The CDR3 is 14 amino acids.

The CDR3 nucleotides are TGCGCCAGCAGTGAGGCGGGTGGTACTAGAAATGAGCAGTTCTTC. Its translation is CASSEAGGTRNEQFF. The V gene is TRBV10-1, the J gene TRBJ2-1, with D possibly TRBD2 on 5 matching bases. The germline V and J ends were trimmed by 2 bases and 7 bases, with 15 bases remaining between them. The CDR3 runs to 15 residues. Germline V lookup: CDR1 WNHNN, CDR2 SYGVQD (reference sequence).

V usage is TRBV30 and J usage is TRBJ1-2; 8 bases match TRBD1. The V and J ends lost 1 base and 8 bases, in that order; junction bases with no gene match: 0. Germline V gives CDR1 GTSNPN, CDR2 SVGIG (reference sequence). The CDR3 totals 11 residues. DNA of the CDR3: TGTGCCTGGAGTGGACAGGGGGGCTACACCTTC. Encoded protein: CAWSGQGGYTF. Filled out from reference TRBV30 and TRBJ1-2, the complete variable domain reads SQTIHQWPATLVQPVGSPLSLECTVEGTSNPNLYWYRQAAGRGLQLLFYSVGIGQISSEVPQNLSASRPQDRQFILSSKKLLLSDSGFYLCAWSGQGGYTFGSGTRLTVV.

The rearrangement joins TRBV10-3 to TRBJ1-2; 8 bases are shared with TRBD1. Germline CDR1 ENHRY, CDR2 SYGVKD. The CDR3 runs to 16 residues. The trim removed 3 bases at V and 6 bases at J, leaving 12 bases unmatched. The CDR3 nucleotides are TGTGCCATCAGTGACCCCCTCGCAGGGGGCGTCCATGGCTACACCTTC. It yields the protein CAISDPLAGGVHGYTF.

The V call is TRBV10-1, the J call TRBJ1-4; 7 bases agree with TRBD1. This CDR3 is 16 amino acids long. The V gene end was trimmed by 6 bases and the J gene end by 0 bases; junction bases not matched to a gene: 7. The germline V gene encodes CDR1 WNHNN and CDR2 SYGVQD (reference sequence). CDR3 amino acids: CASRQGNSATNEKLFF. DNA of the CDR3: TGCGCCAGCAGACAGGGGAATTCGGCAACTAATGAAAAACTGTTTTTT.